This is a list of T cell receptor beta chains from one sample in a study of control samples from healthy donors and cancer patients. Some clones are missing from TCRdb's copy, which holds only in-frame ones; the method was immunoSEQ multiplex PCR. The sample includes about 120,000 clones, 85% to 90% of them seen just once. The sample was blood. These receptors came from a man younger than 45 in good health. CDR3s include the opening cysteine and the closing phenylalanine or tryptophan. A D gene is named only where the DNA matches it firmly. Not all rows give a size; the values are once, few, many and, for expanded clones, a class.

len	v_gene	abundance	j_gene	d_gene	CDR3aa	CDR3nt
14	TRBV4-1	.	TRBJ1-2	.	CASSPLGGGRDYTF	TGCGCCAGCAGCCCATTGGGAGGGGGGCGAGACTACACCTTC
15	TRBV15	.	TRBJ1-3	.	CATSRDRVKGNTIYF	TGTGCCACCAGCAGAGACAGGGTTAAAGGAAACACCATATATTTT
13	TRBV5-5	.	TRBJ1-2	.	CASSQDSNYGYTF	TGTGCCAGCAGCCAGGACAGTAACTATGGCTACACCTTC
14	TRBV28	.	TRBJ1-1	.	CASSLLGANTEAFF	TGTGCCAGCAGTTTATTAGGAGCAAACACTGAAGCTTTCTTT
14	TRBV7-9	.	TRBJ2-5	.	CASSSQGGSKTQYF	TGTGCCAGCAGCTCCCAGGGGGGTAGTAAGACCCAGTACTTC
14	TRBV5-1	.	TRBJ2-5	.	CASSFRESQETQYF	TGCGCCAGCAGCTTCAGGGAATCTCAAGAGACCCAGTACTTC
12	TRBV5-1	.	TRBJ2-3	.	CASSQHTDTQYF	TGCGCCAGCAGCCAGCACACAGATACGCAGTATTTT
14	TRBV30	.	TRBJ1-3	TRBD1	CAWSEDRDRGTIYF	TGTGCCTGGAGCGAAGACAGGGATCGGGGCACCATATATTTT
14	TRBV18	few	TRBJ1-4	TRBD1	CASSPGTGDEKLFF	TGTGCCAGCTCACCAGGGACAGGGGATGAAAAACTGTTTTTT
14	TRBV7-2	.	TRBJ1-1	.	CASSAQGGTTEAFF	TGTGCCAGCAGCGCACAGGGTGGGACCACTGAAGCTTTCTTT
17	TRBV5-8	.	TRBJ2-5	.	CASSLWWGRALQETQYF	TGTGCCAGCAGCTTGTGGTGGGGCAGGGCCCTCCAAGAGACCCAGTACTTC
12	TRBV7-2	.	TRBJ1-3	.	CASSLAHDTIYF	TGTGCCAGCAGCTTAGCGCACGACACCATATATTTT
16	TRBV5-1	.	TRBJ1-6	TRBD1	CASSPGTGGYNSPLHF	TGCGCCAGCAGCCCCGGGACAGGGGGCTATAATTCACCCCTCCACTTT
14	TRBV6-6	.	TRBJ1-1	.	CASSHDPGDTEAFF	TGTGCCAGCAGCCACGACCCAGGAGACACTGAAGCTTTCTTT
15	TRBV24-1	.	TRBJ1-2	TRBD1	CATSEPGQGLDGYTF	TGTGCCACCAGTGAACCGGGACAGGGGCTTGATGGCTACACCTTC
17	TRBV28	.	TRBJ2-3	TRBD2	CASSSSRAGGQVDTQYF	TGTGCCAGCAGTTCATCCCGGGCGGGGGGGCAAGTAGATACGCAGTATTTT
16	TRBV11-1	.	TRBJ1-3	.	CASSPGPGETGNTIYF	TGTGCCAGCAGCCCCGGTCCGGGGGAGACTGGAAACACCATATATTTT
19	TRBV5-1	.	TRBJ1-3	.	CASSLDLLRDTGSGNTIYF	TGCGCCAGCAGCTTGGATCTATTAAGGGACACCGGCTCTGGAAACACCATATATTTT
10	TRBV2	few	TRBJ2-5	.	CASSEETQYF	TGTGCCAGCAGTGAAGAGACCCAGTACTTC
15	TRBV3-1/TRBV3-2	once	TRBJ2-1	.	CASSQEGPGFNEQFF	TGTGCCAGCAGCCAAGAGGGACCCGGCTTCAATGAGCAGTTCTTC
16	TRBV15	.	TRBJ1-5	.	CATSRDKSRGNQPQHF	TGTGCCACCAGCAGAGATAAGTCACGAGGCAATCAGCCCCAGCATTTT
16	TRBV5-6	.	TRBJ2-7	.	CASSSVWRGFSYEQYF	TGTGCCAGCAGCTCGGTTTGGAGGGGGTTCTCCTACGAGCAGTACTTC
16	TRBV25-1	.	TRBJ1-1	TRBD1	CASSQAAGGSMAEAFF	TGTGCCAGCAGCCAAGCGGCAGGGGGTTCAATGGCTGAAGCTTTCTTT
13	TRBV12-3/TRBV12-4	.	TRBJ1-2	.	CASSFRQSDGYTF	TGTGCCAGCAGTTTCCGACAGAGCGATGGCTACACCTTC
15	TRBV3-1/TRBV3-2	.	TRBJ2-1	TRBD1	CASSRWTGDLGEQFF	TGTGCCAGCAGCCGATGGACAGGGGACCTCGGTGAGCAGTTCTTC
13	TRBV5-1	.	TRBJ1-6	TRBD1	CASGTGVNSPLHF	TGCGCCAGCGGGACAGGGGTAAATTCACCCCTCCACTTT
15	TRBV6-5	.	TRBJ2-2	TRBD2	CASSQRGASTGELFF	TGTGCCAGCAGTCAGCGGGGTGCGAGCACCGGGGAGCTGTTTTTT
14	TRBV20-1	.	TRBJ2-1	.	CSASKGGSYNEQFF	TGCAGTGCTAGTAAAGGGGGCTCCTACAATGAGCAGTTCTTC
16	TRBV19	.	TRBJ1-1	TRBD1	CASSILQGAINTEAFF	TGTGCCAGTAGTATACTGCAGGGGGCCATAAACACTGAAGCTTTCTTT
16	TRBV5-6	.	TRBJ2-1	.	CASSFGLSSPHNEQFF	TGTGCCAGCAGCTTCGGGTTATCCTCCCCACACAATGAGCAGTTCTTC
14	TRBV11-2	.	TRBJ1-5	.	CASSLDQGTQPQHF	TGTGCCAGCAGCTTAGATCAAGGTACTCAGCCCCAGCATTTT
16	TRBV25-1	.	TRBJ1-1	TRBD1	CASRGDRPIMNTEAFF	TGTGCCAGCAGGGGGGACAGACCCATCATGAACACTGAAGCTTTCTTT
12	TRBV24-1	once	TRBJ2-2	.	CAISGYTGELFF	TGTGCCATCAGTGGGTATACCGGGGAGCTGTTTTTT
15	TRBV4-1	.	TRBJ1-3	.	CASSQSPGTADTIYF	TGCGCCAGCAGCCAATCTCCAGGGACGGCGGACACCATATATTTT
15	TRBV5-1	few	TRBJ2-5	.	CASSPSQGSRETQYF	TGCGCCAGCAGCCCATCCCAGGGGAGCCGGGAGACCCAGTACTTC
16	TRBV2	.	TRBJ2-2	.	CASSGTGTINTGELFF	TGTGCCAGCAGTGGGACAGGGACTATTAACACCGGGGAGCTGTTTTTT
14	TRBV3-1/TRBV3-2	.	TRBJ1-1	.	CASSQSDSYTEAFF	TGTGCCAGCAGCCAAAGCGACAGTTACACTGAAGCTTTCTTT
13	TRBV23-1	.	TRBJ1-1	TRBD1	CASRDTGDTEAFF	TGCGCCAGCAGGGATACAGGGGACACTGAAGCTTTCTTT
15	TRBV7-8	.	TRBJ2-7	TRBD1	CASSRQGAEGEEQYF	TGTGCCAGCAGCCGACAGGGGGCGGAGGGGGAAGAGCAGTACTTC
12	TRBV19	.	TRBJ1-3	.	CASSRPGNTIYF	TGTGCCAGTAGTAGGCCCGGAAACACCATATATTTT
16	TRBV29-1	.	TRBJ2-5	.	CSVEPFRGTYQETQYF	TGCAGCGTTGAGCCCTTCAGGGGAACGTACCAAGAGACCCAGTACTTC